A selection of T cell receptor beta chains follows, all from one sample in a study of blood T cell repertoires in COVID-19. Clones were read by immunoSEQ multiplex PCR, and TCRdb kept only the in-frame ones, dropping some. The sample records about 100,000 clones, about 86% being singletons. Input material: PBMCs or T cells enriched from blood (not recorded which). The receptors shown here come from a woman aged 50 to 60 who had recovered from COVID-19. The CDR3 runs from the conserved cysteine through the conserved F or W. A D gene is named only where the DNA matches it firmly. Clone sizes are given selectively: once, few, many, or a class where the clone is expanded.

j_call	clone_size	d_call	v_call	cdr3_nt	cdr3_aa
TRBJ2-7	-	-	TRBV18	TGTGCCAGCTCACCGCGCGGACAGCGAGAGCAGTACTTC	CASSPRGQREQYF
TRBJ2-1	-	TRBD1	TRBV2	TGTGCCAGCAGTTCCGGGACAGTCATCTACAATGAGCAGTTCTTC	CASSSGTVIYNEQFF
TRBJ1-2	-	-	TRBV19	TGTGCCAGCACACCGGGGGGCACTATCTATGGCTACACCTTC	CASTPGGTIYGYTF
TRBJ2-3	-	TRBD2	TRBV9	TGTGCCAGCAGCCTAGGGGTTCTAGCGGGAGGCCGGGGAGATACGCAGTATTTT	CASSLGVLAGGRGDTQYF
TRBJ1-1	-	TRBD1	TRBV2	TGTGCCAGCAGGGACCCCCGGTCGGGACAGCTGAACACTGAAGCTTTCTTT	CASRDPRSGQLNTEAFF
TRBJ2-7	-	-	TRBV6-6	TGTGCCAGCAGTCCCCTAGTCCCTTGGATAAGAGGAAAACCCTACGAGCAGTACTTC	CASSPLVPWIRGKPYEQYF
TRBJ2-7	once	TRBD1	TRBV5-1	TGCGCCAGCAGCGATAGACAGGGGGCCTCCTACGAGCAGTACTTC	CASSDRQGASYEQYF
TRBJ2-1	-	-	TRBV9	TGTGCCAGCAGCATTACAAGCTCCTACAATGAGCAGTTCTTC	CASSITSSYNEQFF
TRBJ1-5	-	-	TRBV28	TGTGCCAGCAGTTTAGGCCCTCAGTCTAGCAATCAGCCCCAGCATTTT	CASSLGPQSSNQPQHF
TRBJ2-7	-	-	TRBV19	TGTGCCAGTAGTATTGCCGGGACAAGCTCCTACGAGCAGTACTTC	CASSIAGTSSYEQYF
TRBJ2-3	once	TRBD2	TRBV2	TGTGCCAGCAGGGGACTAGGAAAAGCCACAGATACGCAGTATTTT	CASRGLGKATDTQYF
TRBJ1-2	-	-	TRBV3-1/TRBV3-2	TGTGCCAGCAGCCAAGATTCGGCGGCGAACTATGGCTACACCTTC	CASSQDSAANYGYTF
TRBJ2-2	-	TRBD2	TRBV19	TGTGCCAGTAGTATTGAGGGACTAGCGGGACGGATGGGCGGGGAGCTGTTTTTT	CASSIEGLAGRMGGELFF
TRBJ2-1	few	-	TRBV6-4	TGTGCCAGCAGTGACTCGGTGGAGGACAATGAGCAGTTCTTC	CASSDSVEDNEQFF
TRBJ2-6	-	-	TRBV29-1	TGCAGCGTTGAAGATGCGGGCCTCTCTGGGGCCAACGTCCTGACTTTC	CSVEDAGLSGANVLTF
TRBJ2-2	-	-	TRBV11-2	TGTGCCAGCAGCTCCTCCGACTTGGCCGGGGAGCTGTTTTTT	CASSSSDLAGELFF
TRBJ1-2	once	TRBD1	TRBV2	TGTGCCAGCAGTAGACAGGGGGCTGCTGGCTACACCTTC	CASSRQGAAGYTF
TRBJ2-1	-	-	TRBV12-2	TGTGCAAGTCGCTCACCTCCGACTAGCGGGAGACAATATGAGCAGTTCTTC	CASRSPPTSGRQYEQFF
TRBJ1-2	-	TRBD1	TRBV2	TGTGCCAGCCAGTGGGACAGGGGAAACTATGGCTACACCTTC	CASQWDRGNYGYTF
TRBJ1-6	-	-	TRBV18	TGTGCCAGCTCACCATGGCGAGGTACTAATTCACCCCTCCACTTT	CASSPWRGTNSPLHF
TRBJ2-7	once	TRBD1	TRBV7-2	TGTGCCAGCAGCCGCCAAAGGACAGGGGGTGGCGAGCAGTACTTC	CASSRQRTGGGEQYF
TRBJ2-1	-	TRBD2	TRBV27	TGTGCCAGCAGTTTATCGGCCAGCGGGAGTTTAAGGAATGAGCAGTTCTTC	CASSLSASGSLRNEQFF
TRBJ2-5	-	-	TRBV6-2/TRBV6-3	TGTGCCAGCAGCCTACAGGGAACGCAAGAGACCCAGTACTTC	CASSLQGTQETQYF
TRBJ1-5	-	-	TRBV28	TGTGCCAGCAGTTTCCGGGGAGGGGGCAATCAGCCCCAGCATTTT	CASSFRGGGNQPQHF
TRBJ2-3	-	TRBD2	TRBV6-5	TGTGCCAGCAGCCAGACTAGCGGGGGGGTTCTGGGGCAGTATTTT	CASSQTSGGVLGQYF
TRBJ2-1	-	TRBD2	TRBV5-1	TGCGCCAGCAGCCCCGCCCGGGGCGGGGGAATCAATGAGCAGTTCTTC	CASSPARGGGINEQFF
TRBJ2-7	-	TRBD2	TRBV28	TGTGCCAGCAGACCTCGAGCGGGGGGCTACGAGCAGTACTTC	CASRPRAGGYEQYF
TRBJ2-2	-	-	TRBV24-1	TGTGCCACCAGTGACCGCCCCCGGAGAGCCGGTGACACCGGGGAGCTGTTTTTT	CATSDRPRRAGDTGELFF
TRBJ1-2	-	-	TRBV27	TGTGCCAGCAGTCCGAGGGGAGGTGTACGTGGCTACACCTTC	CASSPRGGVRGYTF
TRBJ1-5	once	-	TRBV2	TGTGCCAGCAACAGGGCAAATCAGCCCCAGCATTTT	CASNRANQPQHF
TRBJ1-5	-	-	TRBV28	TGTGCCAGCAGAACCGGGACATATAATCAGCCCCAGCATTTT	CASRTGTYNQPQHF
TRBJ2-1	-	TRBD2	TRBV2	TGTGCCAGCAGTGGGAGCGGGATGGCACACCATGAGCAGTTCTTC	CASSGSGMAHHEQFF
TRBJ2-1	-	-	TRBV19	TGTGCCAGTAGTATAACCGTTGAGGATGAGCAGTTCTTC	CASSITVEDEQFF
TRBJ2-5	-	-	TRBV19	TGTGCCAATCACTCCAGGGTAGAGACCCAGTACTTC	CANHSRVETQYF
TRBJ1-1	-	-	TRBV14	TGTGCCAGCAGCCAAAGAAGGGGGGGGAGGACTGAAGCTTTCTTT	CASSQRRGGRTEAFF
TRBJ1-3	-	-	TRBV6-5	TGTGCCAGCACCACTGACAGCCTCTCTGGAAACACCATATATTTT	CASTTDSLSGNTIYF
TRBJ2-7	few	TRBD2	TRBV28	TGTGCCAGCAGCTCCACCGGGACTAGCAAGCACGAGCAGTACTTC	CASSSTGTSKHEQYF
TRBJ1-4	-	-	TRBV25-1	TGTGCCAGCAGTGACGGGTTCCCTAATGAAAAACTGTTTTTT	CASSDGFPNEKLFF
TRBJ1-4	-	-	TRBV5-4	TGTGCCAGCAGCCTGGAAAGTGCCGGTGAAAAACTGTTTTTT	CASSLESAGEKLFF
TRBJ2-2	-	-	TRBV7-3	TGTGCCAGCAGCTTAAGAGGTCAGGGTCCCGGGGAGCTGTTTTTT	CASSLRGQGPGELFF
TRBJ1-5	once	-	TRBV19	TGTGCCAGTAGTGGGGGCAGGAACACATTCGGTCAGCCCCAGCATTTT	CASSGGRNTFGQPQHF
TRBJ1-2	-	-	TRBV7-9	TGTGCCAGCAGCTTAGAGCAGGGAGGTGGCTACACCTTC	CASSLEQGGGYTF
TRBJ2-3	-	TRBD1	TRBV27	TGTGCCAGCAGCTCTAGGGGACAGTATAGAACAGATACGCAGTATTTT	CASSSRGQYRTDTQYF
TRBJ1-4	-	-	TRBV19	TGTGCCAGCCGGCGGGGCAATGAAAAACTGTTTTTT	CASRRGNEKLFF
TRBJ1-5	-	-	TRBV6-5	TGTGCCAGCAGTAGAGGAGGAGTTAGCAATCAGCCCCAGCATTTT	CASSRGGVSNQPQHF
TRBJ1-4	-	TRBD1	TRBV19	TGTGCCAGTAGTATACCCCCGGGAGGGGGCTCAATTGAACTGTTTTTT	CASSIPPGGGSIELFF
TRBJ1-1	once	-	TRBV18	TGTGCCAGCTCACCCGCCAGCAGGTCGACTGAAGCTTTCTTT	CASSPASRSTEAFF
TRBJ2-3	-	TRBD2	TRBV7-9	TGTGCCAGCAGTCATAGCGGGGGGGCTTCAGATACGCAGTATTTT	CASSHSGGASDTQYF
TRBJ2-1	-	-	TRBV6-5	TGTGCCAGCAGTTACGGGACACAAAATCACAATGAGCAGTTCTTC	CASSYGTQNHNEQFF
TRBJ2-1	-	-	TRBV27	TGTGCCAGCAGGGCCAGGGTCAATTACAATGAGCAGTTCTTC	CASRARVNYNEQFF
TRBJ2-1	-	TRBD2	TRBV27	TGTGCCAGCAGCTCACTAGCGGGGGGGATCTACAATGAGCAGTTCTTC	CASSSLAGGIYNEQFF
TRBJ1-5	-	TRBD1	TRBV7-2	TGTGCCAGCAGCTCGACAGGGGTCCAGCCCCAGCATTTT	CASSSTGVQPQHF
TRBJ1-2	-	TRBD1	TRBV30	TGTGCCTGGGGGACAGCCAAACTGGGTGGCTACACCTTC	CAWGTAKLGGYTF
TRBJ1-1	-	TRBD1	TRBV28	TGTGCCAGCAGTTCCGGCGGACAGGGCTTGAACACTGAAGCTTTCTTT	CASSSGGQGLNTEAFF
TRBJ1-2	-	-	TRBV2	TGTGCCAGCAGTTCCTACTATGGCTACACCTTC	CASSSYYGYTF